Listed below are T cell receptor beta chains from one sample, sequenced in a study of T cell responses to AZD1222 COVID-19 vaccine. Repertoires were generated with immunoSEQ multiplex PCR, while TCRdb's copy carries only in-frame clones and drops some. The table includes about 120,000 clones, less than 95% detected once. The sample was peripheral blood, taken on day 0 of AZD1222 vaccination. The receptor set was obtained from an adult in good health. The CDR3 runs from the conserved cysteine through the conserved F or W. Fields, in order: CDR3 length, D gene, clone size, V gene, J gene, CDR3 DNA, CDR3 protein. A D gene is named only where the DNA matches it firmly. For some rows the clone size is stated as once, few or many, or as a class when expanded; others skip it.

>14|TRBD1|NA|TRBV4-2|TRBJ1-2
TGTGCCAGCAGCCTGGACAGGGGTACCGATGGCTACACCTTC
CASSLDRGTDGYTF
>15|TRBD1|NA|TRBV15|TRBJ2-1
TGTGCCACCAGCTCGGACGGGACAGCCTACAATGAGCAGTTCTTC
CATSSDGTAYNEQFF
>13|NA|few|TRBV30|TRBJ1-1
TGTGCCTGGGATAGGGGTACGAACACTGAAGCTTTCTTT
CAWDRGTNTEAFF
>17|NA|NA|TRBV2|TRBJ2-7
TGTGCCAGCAGTGAAGCTGGCGTGAAGGGACCAACCTACGAGCAGTACTTC
CASSEAGVKGPTYEQYF
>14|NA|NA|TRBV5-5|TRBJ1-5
TGTGCCAGCAGCGCGAGCCAGGGAAATCAGCCCCAGCATTTT
CASSASQGNQPQHF
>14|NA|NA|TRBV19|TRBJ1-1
TGTGCCAGTAGGACCGGGTCCGCGAACACTGAAGCTTTCTTT
CASRTGSANTEAFF
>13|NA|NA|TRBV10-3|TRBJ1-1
TGTGCCATCAGTGAGGACAGTTACACTGAAGCTTTCTTT
CAISEDSYTEAFF
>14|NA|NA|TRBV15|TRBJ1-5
TGTGCCACCAGCAGAGACAGGGACAATCAGCCCCAGCATTTT
CATSRDRDNQPQHF
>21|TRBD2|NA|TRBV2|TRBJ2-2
TGTGCCAGCAGTGAGCGGGGCAGAACTCCGCTAGCGGGGACGAACACCGGGGAGCTGTTTTTT
CASSERGRTPLAGTNTGELFF
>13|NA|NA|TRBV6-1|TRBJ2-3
TGTGCCAGCAGCCCCGTGGCAGGTGGTACGCAGTATTTT
CASSPVAGGTQYF
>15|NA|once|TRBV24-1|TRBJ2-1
TGTGCCACCAGGGCCGCCGGAGCGAATGACAATGAGCAGTTCTTC
CATRAAGANDNEQFF
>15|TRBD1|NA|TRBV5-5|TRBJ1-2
TGTGCCAGCAGCCTAGGGACAGCGGCTAACTATGGCTACACCTTC
CASSLGTAANYGYTF
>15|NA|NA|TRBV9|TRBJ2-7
TGTGCCAGCAGCGTTTCGGACTCCGAACCCCAAGCGCAGTACTTC
CASSVSDSEPQAQYF
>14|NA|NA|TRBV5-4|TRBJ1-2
TGTGCCAGCAGCTTGGGCGCACTGTCCTATGGCTACACCTTC
CASSLGALSYGYTF
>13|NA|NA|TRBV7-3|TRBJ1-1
TGTGCCAGCAGCCCAAGGGAGGGGACTGAAGCTTTCTTT
CASSPREGTEAFF
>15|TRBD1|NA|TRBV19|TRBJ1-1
TGTGCCAGTAGTATTTCGAGGGGGCGCGAGACTGAAGCTTTCTTT
CASSISRGRETEAFF
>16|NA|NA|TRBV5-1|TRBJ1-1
TGCGCCAGCAGCTCGTATAACAGGGCGTTTACAACTGAAGCTTTCTTT
CASSSYNRAFTTEAFF
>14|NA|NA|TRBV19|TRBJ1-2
TGTGCCAGTAGTATAGCTGCGTCCGAGTATGGCTACACCTTC
CASSIAASEYGYTF
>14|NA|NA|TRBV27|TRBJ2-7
TGTGCCAGCAGTTTATCTCTCACCCCATACGAGCAGTACTTC
CASSLSLTPYEQYF
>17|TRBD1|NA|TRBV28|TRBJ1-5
TGTGCCAGCAGCTCAGGGGGCGGGGGGCTAGGCAATCAGCCCCAGCATTTT
CASSSGGGGLGNQPQHF
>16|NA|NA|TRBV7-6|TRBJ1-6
TGTGCCAGCAGCTTAGAAGAGAGCTCCTATAATTCACCCCTCCACTTT
CASSLEESSYNSPLHF
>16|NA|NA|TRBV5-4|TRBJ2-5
TGTGCCAGCAGCTTTGGCAAGTCAGGCGATGGAGAGACCCAGTACTTC
CASSFGKSGDGETQYF
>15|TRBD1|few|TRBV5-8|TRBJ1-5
TGTGCCAGCAGCTTGGGACAGGGGGCCAATCAGCCCCAGCATTTT
CASSLGQGANQPQHF
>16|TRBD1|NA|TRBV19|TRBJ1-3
TGTGCCAGTAGTAGCACCGGGACAGGGACTGGAAACACCATATATTTT
CASSSTGTGTGNTIYF
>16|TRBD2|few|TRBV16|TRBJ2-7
TGTGCCAGCAGCCAAAGCTCCCTAGCGGGAGGGTTCGAGCAGTACTTC
CASSQSSLAGGFEQYF
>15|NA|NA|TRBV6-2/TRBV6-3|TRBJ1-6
TGTGCCAGCAGTTATCGGGTTCAGGGGAATTCACCCCTCCACTTT
CASSYRVQGNSPLHF
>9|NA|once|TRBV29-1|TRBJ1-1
TGCAGCGTTGAAGTATCCCCCTTCTTT
CSVEVSPFF
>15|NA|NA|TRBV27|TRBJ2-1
TGTGCCAGCAGATCGATCGGGACATCCTACAATGAGCAGTTCTTC
CASRSIGTSYNEQFF
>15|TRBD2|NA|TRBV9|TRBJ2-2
TGTGCCAGCAGCGTAGATATGGCGGGAGCCGGGGAGCTGTTTTTT
CASSVDMAGAGELFF